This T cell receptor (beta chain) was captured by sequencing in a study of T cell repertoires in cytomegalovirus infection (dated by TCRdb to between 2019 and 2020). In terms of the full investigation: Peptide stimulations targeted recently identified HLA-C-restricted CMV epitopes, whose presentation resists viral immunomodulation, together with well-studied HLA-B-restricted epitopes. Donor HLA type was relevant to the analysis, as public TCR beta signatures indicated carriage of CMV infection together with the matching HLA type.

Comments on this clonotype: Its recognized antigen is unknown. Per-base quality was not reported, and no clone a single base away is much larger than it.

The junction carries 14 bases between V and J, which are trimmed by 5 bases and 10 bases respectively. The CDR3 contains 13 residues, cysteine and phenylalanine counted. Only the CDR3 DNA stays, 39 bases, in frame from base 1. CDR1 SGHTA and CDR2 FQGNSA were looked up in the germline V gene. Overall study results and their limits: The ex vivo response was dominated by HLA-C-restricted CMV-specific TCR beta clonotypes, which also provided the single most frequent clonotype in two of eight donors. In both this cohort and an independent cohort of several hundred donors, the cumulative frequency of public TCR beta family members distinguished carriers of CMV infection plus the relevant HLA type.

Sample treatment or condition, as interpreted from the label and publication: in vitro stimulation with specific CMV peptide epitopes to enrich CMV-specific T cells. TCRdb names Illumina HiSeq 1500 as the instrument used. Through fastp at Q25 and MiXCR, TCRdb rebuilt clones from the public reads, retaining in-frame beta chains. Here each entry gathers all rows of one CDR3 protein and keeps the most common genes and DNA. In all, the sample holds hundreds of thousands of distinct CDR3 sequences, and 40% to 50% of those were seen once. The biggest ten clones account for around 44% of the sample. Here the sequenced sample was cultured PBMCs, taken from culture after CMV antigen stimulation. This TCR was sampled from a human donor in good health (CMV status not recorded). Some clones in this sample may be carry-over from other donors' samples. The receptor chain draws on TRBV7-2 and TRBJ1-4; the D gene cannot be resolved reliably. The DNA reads TGTGCCAGCAGCCCCGGCTGGGAGGGAAAACTGTTTTTT. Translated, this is CASSPGWEGKLFF.